A single sample is the source of the 26 T cell receptor beta chains below, sequenced in a study of blood T cells in healthy people across ages. Next came a second PCR, run for about 6 to 11 cycles, which used a sample-barcoded 5' primer along with a J-beta primer mix. MiXCR, applied by TCRdb to the 5' RACE reads, yields one record per CDR3 protein. The sample yields about 1.6 million distinct CDR3 sequences, about 35% seen once. Sequencing was done on a sample of blood. The receptors shown here come from a young woman in good health.

This clonotype occurred a few times. CDR3 DNA: TGTGCCACCAGTGATTGGAGCGAAACTAGCACAGATACGCAGTATTTT. It specifies CATSDWSETSTDTQYF. The genes are TRBV24-1 and TRBJ2-3; D gene uncertain. The CDR3 covers 16 residues. V was cut by 2 bases and J by 0 bases, with 11 bases left in between. Germline assignment: CDR1 KGHDR and CDR2 SFDVKD.

The chain combines TRBV20-1 with TRBJ1-2; 8 positions agree with TRBD1. The length of the CDR3 is 15 residues. Per the germline V gene, CDR1 is DFQATT and CDR2 is SNEGSKA (reference sequence). V gave up 0 bases and J gave up 8 bases; unmatched junction bases: 11. The CDR3 nucleotides read TGCAGTGCTAGAGAAGGACAGGGACTAACGGGAGGCTACACCTTC. It yields the protein CSAREGQGLTGGYTF.

This clonotype was counted only a few times. The J gene is TRBJ1-1, the V gene TRBV29-1; 7 bases fit TRBD1. Trimming at V came to 6 bases and at J to 4 bases, leaving 14 bases not matched to a gene. CDR3 length: 15 amino acids. Germline-derived CDR1 and CDR2 are SQVTM and ANQGSEA. Here the CDR3 DNA reads TGCAGCGTCGGGACAGATAACCGGCTGACCACTGAAGCTTTCTTT. This encodes CSVGTDNRLTTEAFF.

The V and J genes are TRBV5-1 and TRBJ2-7; 11 positions agree with TRBD2. The junction had 9 bases not matched to a gene; V was cut back by 4 bases and J by 0 bases. This CDR3 is 17 amino acids long. Per the germline V gene, CDR1 is SGHRS and CDR2 is YFSETQ. CDR3 nucleotides: TGCGCCAGCAGCCCGGGCCCGGGACTAGCGGTCTCCTACGAGCAGTACTTC. As protein: CASSPGPGLAVSYEQYF.

This clonotype was counted many times. The chain combines TRBV7-8 with TRBJ2-7; TRBD2 aligns across 9 bases. The V gene's germline CDR1 is SGHVS and CDR2 FQNEAQ. The CDR3 runs to 15 residues. With 6 bases clipped from V and 0 bases from J, the junction kept 6 bases outside the gene matches. The CDR3 reads CASSSLSGSSYEQYF. CDR3 nucleotide sequence: TGTGCCAGCAGTTCACTTAGCGGGAGCTCCTACGAGCAGTACTTC. Combining the CDR3 with reference TRBV7-8 and TRBJ2-7 gives the whole variable domain GAGVSQSPRYKVAKRGQDVALRCDPISGHVSLFWYQQALGQGPEFLTYFQNEAQLDKSGLPSDRFFAERPEGSVSTLKIQRTQQEDSAVYLCASSSLSGSSYEQYFGPGTRLTVT.

For the CDR3, the DNA is TGTGCCAGCAGCTTAGCCAGGTCCCCTATTCGGGAGACCCAGTACTTC. This codes for CASSLARSPIRETQYF. This chain connects TRBV7-7 to TRBJ2-5; D is uncertain. The CDR3 consists of 16 residues. Germline V gives CDR1 SSHAT, CDR2 FNYEAQ (reference sequence). Trimming took 0 bases from V and 5 from J, leaving 16 bases between them.

This clonotype was counted only a few times. The chain uses TRBV30 and TRBJ1-6, with D uncertain. Trimming pared 2 bases from V and 4 bases from J, leaving 12 bases between. This CDR3 contains 15 residues. Germline V gene data show CDR1 as GTSNPN and CDR2 as SVGIG (reference sequence). The CDR3 here is CAWSSGGPYNSPLHF. The CDR3 nucleotides are TGTGCCTGGAGTTCCGGCGGCCCTTATAATTCACCCCTCCACTTT.

A remark on this clonotype: A read error may explain this, as a much larger clone is one base away. This chain connects TRBV7-2 to TRBJ2-1; 8 positions match TRBD2. The CDR3 runs to 14 residues. V was clipped by 4 bases and J by 9 bases; unmatched bases: 8. Germline V CDR1 and CDR2: SGHTA, FQGNSA. CDR3 nucleotides: TGTGCCAGCAGCTCCAGGACTAGCTGCTTTGAGCAGTTCTTC. This codes for CASSSRTSCFEQFF.

For the CDR3, the DNA is TGCAGTGCTAGCCTAGCGGGAGCGGTGACAGATACGCAGTATTTT. As protein: CSASLAGAVTDTQYF. The V and J genes are TRBV20-1 and TRBJ2-3, with 10 bases identical to TRBD2. Germline CDR1 and CDR2: DFQATT and SNEGSKA (reference sequence). CDR3 length: 15 amino acids. V was pared by 3 bases and J by 3 bases, with 6 bases of the junction left unmatched.

This clonotype was recorded a few times. The gene calls are TRBV6-5 and TRBJ2-5; TRBD1 aligns across 8 bases. CDR1 is MNHEY and CDR2 is SVGAGI in the germline V gene. This CDR3 is built from 12 residues. Trimming removed 6 bases from V and 7 bases from J; junction bases left unmatched: 4. For the CDR3, the DNA is TGTGCCAGCAGCCGACAGGGGTTGACCCAGTACTTC. Amino acids: CASSRQGLTQYF.

This clonotype was found many times. This rearrangement joins TRBV4-1 to TRBJ2-7, with D possibly matching TRBD1 (5 bases). Trimming left V 1 base short and J 0 bases short, with 13 bases between. The germline V gene encodes CDR1 MGHRA and CDR2 YSYEKL. The CDR3 extends over 16 amino acids. CDR3 protein: CASSQVTQADSYEQYF. The CDR3 region has the DNA TGCGCCAGCAGCCAAGTTACACAGGCCGACTCCTACGAGCAGTACTTC.

This clonotype was detected ten times or more. V usage is TRBV20-1 and J usage is TRBJ2-5, with D uncertain. Germline CDR1 and CDR2: DFQATT and SNEGSKA (reference sequence). V dropped 6 bases and J dropped 6 bases, with 17 bases sitting between them. CDR3 length equals 13 residues. The CDR3: CSAPGNVVKTQYF. Written as DNA, the CDR3 is TGCAGTGCACCGGGCAACGTCGTGAAGACCCAGTACTTC.

This clonotype was found many times. The V gene is TRBV4-1, the J gene TRBJ2-7, with 7 bases matching TRBD1. The germline V gene encodes CDR1 MGHRA and CDR2 YSYEKL. This CDR3 comprises 15 residues. V trimming: 0 bases; J trimming: 3 bases; junction bases outside the gene matches: 5. The CDR3 is CASSQEKQGSYEQYF. The CDR3 nucleotides are TGCGCCAGCAGCCAAGAGAAACAGGGGAGCTACGAGCAGTACTTC.

This chain's CDR3 is CASSPGGPLGTEAFF. CDR3 nucleotide sequence: TGTGCCAGCAGTCCCGGGGGTCCGTTGGGGACTGAAGCTTTCTTT. The chain recombines TRBV7-6 with TRBJ1-1; D possibly corresponds to TRBD1 (5 bases). Trimming shortened V by 6 bases and J by 5 bases, and 19 bases separated the two germline ends. This CDR3 has 15 amino acids. Germline CDR1 is SGHVS and CDR2 is FNYEAQ. Full variable domain (remainder filled in from reference TRBV7-6 and TRBJ1-1): GAGVSQSPRYKVTKRGQDVALRCDPISGHVSLYWYRQALGQGPEFLTYFNYEAQQDKSGLPNDRFSAERPEGSISTLTIQRTEQRDSAMYRCASSPGGPLGTEAFFGQGTRLTVV.

The CDR3 DNA is TGTGCCAGCGGGGGAGGCAGGCATAACTATGGCTACACCTTC. It encodes CASGGGRHNYGYTF. The chain joins TRBV2 to TRBJ1-2, with D perhaps TRBD1 (5 bases). CDR1 and CDR2 (germline): SNHLY, FYNNEI. The length of the CDR3 is 14 residues. V dropped 8 bases and J dropped 1 base, with 14 bases sitting between them.

This clonotype has a count of ten or more. The V and J genes are TRBV4-1 and TRBJ1-2, with a weak D call TRBD1 (5 bases). V lost 4 bases, J lost 6 bases, and 12 bases lay in between. Germline V CDR1 and CDR2: MGHRA, YSYEKL. The CDR3 covers 13 residues. The chain's CDR3 is CASSPPGVHGYTF. DNA for the CDR3: TGCGCCAGCAGCCCTCCGGGGGTCCATGGCTACACCTTC.

This clonotype was observed a handful of times. The junction departs from germline at one end; a sequencing error may be responsible. V gene TRBV7-9 combines with J gene TRBJ2-1; D gene unclear. The CDR3 has 13 amino acids. Germline CDR1 and CDR2: SEHNR and FQNEAQ (reference sequence). CDR3 coding DNA: TGTGCCAGCAGCTTAGGAGCTTACACTGAGCAGTTCTTC. It yields the protein CASSLGAYTEQFF. Combining the CDR3 with reference TRBV7-9 and TRBJ2-1 gives the whole variable domain DTGVSQNPRHKITKRGQNVTFRCDPISEHNRLYWYRQTLGQGPEFLTYFQNEAQLEKSRLLSDRFSAERPKGSFSTLEIQRTEQGDSAMYLCASSLGAYTEQFFGPGTRLTVL.

V usage is TRBV20-1 and J usage is TRBJ2-5; D is ambiguous. This CDR3 spans 12 amino acids. In germline, CDR1 is DFQATT, CDR2 SNEGSKA (reference sequence). The V and J ends lost 6 bases and 2 bases respectively, with 10 bases between them. The CDR3 bases are TGCAGTGCCAACCTATATCAAGAGACCCAGTACTTC. This gives the protein CSANLYQETQYF.

Turning to this clonotype: A read error may produce the germline difference seen at one junction end. This chain connects TRBV3-1 to TRBJ1-2; 7 positions match TRBD1. CDR1 and CDR2 (germline): LGHDT, YNNKEL (reference sequence). The CDR3 contains 14 residues. This CDR3 is CASSPGTEIYGNTF. Written as DNA, the CDR3 is TGTGCCAGCAGCCCGGGGACAGAAATCTATGGCAACACCTTC.

This chain links TRBV5-1 with TRBJ2-5, with D uncertain. The J call may be incorrect, as the DNA end agrees better with TRBJ2-7. The germline gives CDR1 SGHRS, CDR2 YFSETQ. There are 12 residues in the CDR3. The CDR3 nucleotides read TGCGCCAGCAGGGCGCAGGATTACGAGCAGTACTTC. Its protein product is CASRAQDYEQYF.

The V and J genes are TRBV20-1 and TRBJ2-5; TRBD2 matches at 12 bases. V lost 2 bases and J lost 5; bases outside the gene matches: 9. The CDR3 has 16 amino acids. CDR1 and CDR2 from the germline V gene are DFQATT and SNEGSKA (reference sequence). The CDR3 is CSARTQTSGRRETQYF. DNA for the CDR3: TGCAGTGCTAGAACCCAGACTAGCGGGAGAAGGGAGACCCAGTACTTC.

This clonotype was counted between two and nine times. The chain recombines TRBV3-1 with TRBJ2-1; D may match TRBD1 or TRBD2 (5 bases each). Germline loops: CDR1 LGHDT, CDR2 YNNKEL (reference sequence). The CDR3 loop spans 18 amino acids. The V end was cut by 4 bases, the J end by 3 bases, with 22 bases between. CDR3 bases: TGTGCCAGCAGCCCGGGACGACCGGGAACGCCCGGCTACAATGAGCAGTTCTTC. Its translation: CASSPGRPGTPGYNEQFF.

Details on this clonotype: One junction end disagrees with the germline gene, perhaps due to a read error. V and J are TRBV27 and TRBJ2-5; unclear D gene. This CDR3 is 14 amino acids long. The germline CDR1 and CDR2 sequences are MNHEY and SMNVEV (reference sequence). The CDR3 loop reads CASSLLTVQEAQYF. DNA for the CDR3: TGTGCCAGCAGTTTATTGACGGTTCAAGAGGCCCAGTACTTC.

This clonotype turned up a few times. V is TRBV12-3 or TRBV12-4 and J is TRBJ1-1, with D uncertain. The V gene lost 3 bases and the J gene lost 11 bases, with 13 bases spanning the gap. This CDR3 has 12 residues. The chain's CDR3 is CASSLDLHPAFF. CDR3 in DNA: TGTGCCAGCAGTTTGGACCTACATCCCGCTTTCTTT.

The V call is TRBV27, the J call TRBJ2-1, with D hard to call. Trimming left V 3 bases short and J 4 bases short, with 7 bases between. In germline, CDR1 is MNHEY, CDR2 SMNVEV (reference sequence). The CDR3 is made up of 13 amino acids. CDR3 coding DNA: TGTGCCAGCAGTTTTAGGGTTTACAATGAGCAGTTCTTC. Its protein product is CASSFRVYNEQFF.

The genes are TRBV25-1 and TRBJ2-2, with 7 bases aligning to TRBD1. Germline CDR1 is MGHDK and CDR2 is SYGVNS. The CDR3 consists of 17 residues. With 4 bases clipped from V and 7 bases from J, the junction kept 15 bases outside the gene matches. The CDR3 DNA reads as TGTGCCAGCAGTGCGAAAATCGGGACAGTCCAAATCGGGGAGCTGTTTTTT. Translated: CASSAKIGTVQIGELFF.